This T cell receptor (beta chain) was found in a study of blood T cell repertoires in COVID-19. Some clones are missing from TCRdb's copy, which holds only in-frame ones; the method was immunoSEQ multiplex PCR. The sample holds fewer than 400,000 clones, 80% to 90% seen once. Germline loops: CDR1 SGHTA, CDR2 FQGTGA. V was clipped by 5 bases and J by 9 bases, with 16 bases between them. The CDR3 length is 13 residues. Recruitment covered 20 to 25 US areas and drew participants whose ages spanned about 18 to 89 years. This chain uses TRBV7-3 with TRBJ1-1; maybe TRBD1 (6 bases). Sample: PBMCs or T cells enriched from blood (not recorded which). The source is a man aged 25-40 years who had recovered from COVID-19. The CDR3 DNA reads as TGTGCCAGCAGCCAAGGATCCCAGGGGAAAGCTTTCTTT. It is translated as CASSQGSQGKAFF.